The clone carrying this T cell receptor (beta chain) has just a few counts. This entry comes from a study of blood T cells in healthy people across ages. Trimming removed 2 bases from V and 6 bases from J; junction bases left unmatched: 6. This CDR3 is 16 amino acids long. Looked up from germline, CDR1 is LNHDA and CDR2 is SQIVND (reference sequence). A second PCR of about 7 to 12 cycles used a sample-barcoded 5' primer and a J-beta primer mix. TCRdb processed the 5' RACE reads anew with MiXCR; each CDR3 protein has one entry. This table has over a million distinct CDR3 sequences, about 42% appearing once.

The clonotype comes from a woman aged 18 to 35 in good health. Sequencing input: blood. This chain joins TRBV19 and TRBJ2-3; TRBD2 agrees at 12 bases. The CDR3 is CASSISGTSGGDTQYF. DNA for the CDR3: TGTGCCAGTAGTATATCCGGAACTAGCGGGGGGGATACGCAGTATTTT. The full variable domain, with the rest looked up from reference TRBV19 and TRBJ2-3, is DGGITQSPKYLFRKEGQNVTLSCEQNLNHDAMYWYRQDPGQGLRLIYYSQIVNDFQKGDIAEGYSVSREKKESFPLTVTSAQKNPTAFYLCASSISGTSGGDTQYFGPGTRLTVL.